These T cell receptor beta chains were read from a single sample in a study of blood T cell repertoires in COVID-19. Profiled with immunoSEQ multiplex PCR; TCRdb holds only in-frame clones, not every one. This table has approximately 300,000 clones, 85% to 90% appearing once. The sequenced sample was peripheral blood. The source of these receptors is a woman between 45 and 65 years old with COVID-19, enrolled during active disease. The CDR3 runs from the conserved cysteine through the conserved F or W. D genes are given only for firm matches. Rows may omit the clone size; those that give it use once, few, many or a size class.

-,TRBJ2-1,-,TRBV12-3/TRBV12-4,TGTGCCAGCAGACCGGGGGTACACAATGAGCAGTTCTTC,CASRPGVHNEQFF
-,TRBJ2-1,TRBD1,TRBV11-2,TGTGCCAGCAGCTCGGGACAGGGGGCGCGTAATGAGCAGTTCTTC,CASSSGQGARNEQFF
few,TRBJ1-6,-,TRBV19,TGTGCCAGTCGACGGGCCGGGGAGAGGCAATCACCCCTCCACTTT,CASRRAGERQSPLHF
-,TRBJ1-4,-,TRBV7-9,TGTGCCAGCAGCTTAACCCAGGGGCCTAATGAAAAACTGTTTTTT,CASSLTQGPNEKLFF
-,TRBJ2-7,TRBD1,TRBV5-1,TGCGCCAGCAGCCTCGGACAGGGGGCCTACGAGCAGTACTTC,CASSLGQGAYEQYF
-,TRBJ2-1,-,TRBV2,TGTGCCAGCAGAACACTAGCTAGTCTTCAGTACAATGAGCAGTTCTTC,CASRTLASLQYNEQFF
few,TRBJ1-4,-,TRBV7-8,TGTGCCAGCAGCTTATACGGTGGTGGTGAAAAACTGTTTTTT,CASSLYGGGEKLFF
-,TRBJ2-1,-,TRBV19,TGTGCCAGTAGTTCCCTTTTAGAGCAGTTCTTC,CASSSLLEQFF
-,TRBJ2-7,TRBD1,TRBV2,TGTGCCAGCAGTGACGGGACAGCCCCCAATGGTCCCGGCTCCTACGAGCAGTACTTC,CASSDGTAPNGPGSYEQYF
-,TRBJ2-2,TRBD1,TRBV15,TGTGCCACCAGCTACGGCGGGACAGGGGCCGGGGAGCTGTTTTTT,CATSYGGTGAGELFF
-,TRBJ1-2,-,TRBV7-9,TGTGCCAGCAGCAAATCTTCTACGGCTAACTATGGCTACACCTTC,CASSKSSTANYGYTF
few,TRBJ2-4,-,TRBV19,TGTGCCAGTAGTAGCGTCGAGATAGCCAAAAACATTCAGTACTTC,CASSSVEIAKNIQYF
once,TRBJ1-3,-,TRBV11-2,TGTGCCAGCAGCCCCTGGAGCACCATATATTTT,CASSPWSTIYF
-,TRBJ2-1,-,TRBV30,TGTGCCTGGAGTGTGGACGGGAGCCCCTACAATGAGCAGTTCTTC,CAWSVDGSPYNEQFF
-,TRBJ1-2,-,TRBV2,TGTGCCAGCAATATAGCGGGTGGCAGGGGAGGAGATGGCTACACCTTC,CASNIAGGRGGDGYTF
-,TRBJ1-6,-,TRBV18,TGTGCCAGCTCACCACTTGCTAATTTCCGGGGGGTCTCCTATAATTCACCCCTCCACTTT,CASSPLANFRGVSYNSPLHF
-,TRBJ1-2,-,TRBV2,TGTGCCAGCAGTGAACAACCGGGGGCTAACTATGGCTACACCTTC,CASSEQPGANYGYTF
-,TRBJ1-6,-,TRBV18,TGTGCCAGCTCACTAGCGGGGGCTAAGGATTCACCCCTCCACTTT,CASSLAGAKDSPLHF
-,TRBJ2-1,-,TRBV2,TGTGCCAGTCGGACAGAAAATGAGCAGTTCTTC,CASRTENEQFF
-,TRBJ2-6,TRBD1,TRBV7-2,TGTGCCAGCAGCTCTACAGGGGCCGGGGCCAACGTCCTGACTTTC,CASSSTGAGANVLTF
once,TRBJ2-1,-,TRBV2,TGTGCCAGCATCAGGGAACAGGGAAGGGGGACGGGGAATGAGCAGTTCTTC,CASIREQGRGTGNEQFF
-,TRBJ2-3,TRBD2,TRBV6-2/TRBV6-3,TGTGCCAGCAACCCTAGCGGGGCGGATCCTTTAAACACAGATACGCAGTATTTT,CASNPSGADPLNTDTQYF
-,TRBJ2-5,TRBD2,TRBV18,TGCAGCGGGGGGGCGCTCCAAGAGACCCAGTACTTC,CSGGALQETQYF
-,TRBJ1-3,-,TRBV5-1,TGCGCCAGCAGCGCCCAGGTTAATGGAAACACCATATATTTT,CASSAQVNGNTIYF
few,TRBJ2-5,TRBD2,TRBV6-5,TGTGCCAGCATGTTAGCGGGGGGCCGGCTTGTATACTTC,CASMLAGGRLVYF
few,TRBJ2-1,-,TRBV7-9,TGTGCCAGCAGCTTAGTCAACAATGAGCAGTTCTTC,CASSLVNNEQFF
-,TRBJ2-5,-,TRBV24-1,TGTGCCACCAGTGATTCTGCCTACGCCGGAGGGACTCAAGAGACCCAGTACTTC,CATSDSAYAGGTQETQYF
-,TRBJ2-1,-,TRBV11-2,TGTGCCAGCAGCTCGTCCGGGACAAACTCCTACAATGAGCAGTTCTTC,CASSSSGTNSYNEQFF
-,TRBJ1-1,-,TRBV11-2,TGTGCCAGCAGCCCCAGAGGGGCAGGGGCAGGCACTGAAGCTTTCTTT,CASSPRGAGAGTEAFF
-,TRBJ2-7,-,TRBV21-1,TGTGCCAGCAGCCCATCACGCCGGGACAGGGATACCTACGAGCAGTACTTC,CASSPSRRDRDTYEQYF
-,TRBJ1-2,TRBD1,TRBV27,TGTGCCAGCAGATCATCCGGGACAGGGAACTATGGCTACACCTTC,CASRSSGTGNYGYTF
-,TRBJ2-5,-,TRBV30,TGTGCCTGGAGTGCAGGAGAGACCCAGTACTTC,CAWSAGETQYF
-,TRBJ2-3,TRBD1,TRBV30,TGTGCCTGGAGTCTACAGGGGTCCACAGATACGCAGTATTTT,CAWSLQGSTDTQYF
-,TRBJ2-4,-,TRBV11-3,TGTGCCAGCAGCCGTATCTTGGCGGAGGGGGCCAAAAACATTCAGTACTTC,CASSRILAEGAKNIQYF
-,TRBJ2-1,TRBD2,TRBV7-3,TGTGCCAGCAGCCCCTCCGGAGCGGGAAGAAATGAGCAGTTCTTC,CASSPSGAGRNEQFF
-,TRBJ2-1,TRBD2,TRBV12-5,TGTGCTAGTGGCCGGGCTAGCGGGAGGGGAGGGTCGGACAATGAGCAGTTCTTC,CASGRASGRGGSDNEQFF
-,TRBJ1-2,-,TRBV14,TGTGCCAGCAGCCAAGATAGGGGGAACAGCGAACATGGCTACACCTTC,CASSQDRGNSEHGYTF
-,TRBJ2-2,TRBD2,TRBV5-8,TGTGCCAGCAGCTTCACAGGGGGACTAGCGGGAGACACCGGGGAGCTGTTTTTT,CASSFTGGLAGDTGELFF
-,TRBJ2-7,TRBD2,TRBV10-2,TGCGCCAGCAGTGCGCTAGCGGGGCCCTACGAGCAGTACTTC,CASSALAGPYEQYF
-,TRBJ1-1,-,TRBV3-1/TRBV3-2,TGTGCCAGCAGCCAAGATCGCCGACAGACTGAAGCTTTCTTT,CASSQDRRQTEAFF
-,TRBJ2-3,-,TRBV19,TGTGCCAGTAGTACAAACACAGATACGCAGTATTTT,CASSTNTDTQYF
-,TRBJ1-3,-,TRBV6-5,TGTGCCAGCAGTCGACATCACAGCTCTGGAAACACCATATATTTT,CASSRHHSSGNTIYF
-,TRBJ2-2,-,TRBV21-1,TGTGCCAGCAGCAACAAATCGGGGGGTGAGGGGGAGCTGTTTTTT,CASSNKSGGEGELFF
-,TRBJ2-5,-,TRBV11-2,TGTGCCAGCAGCTTAGATCAGGTGCAAGAGACCCAGTACTTC,CASSLDQVQETQYF
-,TRBJ2-7,-,TRBV7-2,TGTGCCAGCAGCCTTGGGCCGGCGAGCTCCTACGAGCAGTACTTC,CASSLGPASSYEQYF
-,TRBJ1-1,-,TRBV7-2,TGTGCCAGCAGCTTAGGAGGGGGCACTGAAGCTTTCTTT,CASSLGGGTEAFF
-,TRBJ2-7,TRBD2,TRBV6-5,TGTGCCAGCAGGCCGGGACTAACGACCTACGAGCAGTACTTC,CASRPGLTTYEQYF
once,TRBJ2-1,-,TRBV5-4,TGTGCCAGCAGCTTGGAGGCTAGTAATAGAGACGGGTTCTTC,CASSLEASNRDGFF
-,TRBJ2-1,TRBD2,TRBV11-3,TGTGCCAGCAGCCACGGGACTAGCTGGAACAATGAGCAGTTCTTC,CASSHGTSWNNEQFF
once,TRBJ2-3,-,TRBV4-3,TGCGCCAGCAGCCATTACACAGATACGCAGTATTTT,CASSHYTDTQYF
-,TRBJ2-3,TRBD2,TRBV7-9,TGTGCCAGCAGCTTGGGCGGGAGTAACGCAGATACGCAGTATTTT,CASSLGGSNADTQYF
-,TRBJ2-1,TRBD2,TRBV5-1,TGCGCCAGCGGGAGCGGGACTTTAGATGAGCAGTTCTTC,CASGSGTLDEQFF